This T cell receptor beta chain was found in a study of T cell changes during pregnancy in multiple sclerosis. Sequencing used immunoSEQ multiplex PCR; TCRdb keeps in-frame clones, though not all of them. The repertoire holds roughly 70,000 clones, with 85% to 95% as singletons. The material sequenced was peripheral blood, taken in the third trimester of pregnancy. The sequence came from a female donor in good health, enrolled as a control in a pregnancy study.

Here the CDR3 DNA reads TGTGCCAGCAGCTTCCGGGACTTCACAGATACGCAGTATTTT. It is translated as CASSFRDFTDTQYF. The gene calls are TRBV5-4 and TRBJ2-3; weak D call: TRBD2 (6 bases). Germline CDR1 and CDR2: SGHNT and YYREEE (reference sequence). CDR3 size: 14 residues. V was clipped by 2 bases and J by 2 bases, with 9 bases between them.